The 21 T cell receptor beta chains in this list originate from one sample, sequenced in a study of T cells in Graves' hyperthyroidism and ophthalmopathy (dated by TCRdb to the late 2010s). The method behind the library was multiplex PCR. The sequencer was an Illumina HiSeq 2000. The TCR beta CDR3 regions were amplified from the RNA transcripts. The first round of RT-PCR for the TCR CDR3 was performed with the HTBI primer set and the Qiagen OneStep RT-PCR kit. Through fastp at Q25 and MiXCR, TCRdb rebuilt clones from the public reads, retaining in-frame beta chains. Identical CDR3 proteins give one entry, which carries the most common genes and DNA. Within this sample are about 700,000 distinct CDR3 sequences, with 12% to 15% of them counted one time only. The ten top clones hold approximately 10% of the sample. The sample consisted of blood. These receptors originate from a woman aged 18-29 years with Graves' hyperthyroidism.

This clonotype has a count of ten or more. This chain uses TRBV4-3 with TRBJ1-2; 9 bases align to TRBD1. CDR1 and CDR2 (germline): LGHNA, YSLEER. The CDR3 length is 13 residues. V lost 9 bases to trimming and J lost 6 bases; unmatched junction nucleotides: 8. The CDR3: CASLYRGHHGYTF. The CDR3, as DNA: TGCGCCAGTCTTTACAGGGGGCATCATGGCTACACCTTC.

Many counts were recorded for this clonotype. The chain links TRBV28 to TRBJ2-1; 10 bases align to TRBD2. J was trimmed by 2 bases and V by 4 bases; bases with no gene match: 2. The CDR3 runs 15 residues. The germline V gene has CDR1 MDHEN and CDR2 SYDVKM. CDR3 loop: CASSSSGRAYNEQFF. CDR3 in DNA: TGTGCCAGCAGTTCTAGCGGGAGAGCCTACAATGAGCAGTTCTTC.

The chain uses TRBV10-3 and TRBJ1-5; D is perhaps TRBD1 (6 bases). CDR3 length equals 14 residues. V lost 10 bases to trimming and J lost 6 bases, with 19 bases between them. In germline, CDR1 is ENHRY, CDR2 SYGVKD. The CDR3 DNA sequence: TGTGCCACGGAGTCGGGACAAATAGGTCAGCCCCAGCATTTT. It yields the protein CATESGQIGQPQHF.

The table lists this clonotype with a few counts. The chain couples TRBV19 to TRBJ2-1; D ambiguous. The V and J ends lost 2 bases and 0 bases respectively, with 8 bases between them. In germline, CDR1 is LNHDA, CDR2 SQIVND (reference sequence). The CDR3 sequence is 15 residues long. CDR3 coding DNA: TGTGCCAGTAGTATAACGGAGAGCTCCTACAATGAGCAGTTCTTC. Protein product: CASSITESSYNEQFF.

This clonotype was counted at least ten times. The chain's CDR3 is CASSPPSGGLEQFF. The CDR3 DNA reads as TGTGCCAGCTCACCACCGAGCGGGGGCCTTGAGCAGTTCTTC. The chain employs TRBV18 and TRBJ2-1; TRBD2 aligns across 8 bases. The CDR3 has 14 residues. From germline, CDR1 is KGHSH and CDR2 LQKENI. V was pared by 0 bases and J by 9 bases, with 4 bases of the junction left unmatched.

CDR3 sequence reads: CASSFLTGGSGNTIYF. The CDR3 nucleotides read TGTGCCAGCAGCTTCCTGACAGGGGGCTCTGGAAACACCATATATTTT. V usage is TRBV7-9 and J usage is TRBJ1-3; 9 positions match TRBD1. V shed 3 bases and J 0 bases; nucleotides not matched to a gene: 3. CDR3 length: 16 amino acids. Germline CDR1 reads SEHNR; CDR2 reads FQNEAQ (reference sequence).

The CDR3 sequence is CASSNRGREPQHF. The CDR3 region has the DNA TGTGCCAGTAGTAACAGGGGAAGGGAGCCCCAGCATTTT. This chain joins TRBV19 and TRBJ1-5, with 7 bases lining up with TRBD1. The germline V gene has CDR1 LNHDA and CDR2 SQIVND (reference sequence). The trim removed 4 bases at V and 8 bases at J, leaving 5 bases unmatched. The CDR3 has 13 residues. The entire variable domain, with the rest obtained from reference TRBV19 and TRBJ1-5, is as follows: DGGITQSPKYLFRKEGQNVTLSCEQNLNHDAMYWYRQDPGQGLRLIYYSQIVNDFQKGDIAEGYSVSREKKESFPLTVTSAQKNPTAFYLCASSNRGREPQHFGDGTRLSIL.

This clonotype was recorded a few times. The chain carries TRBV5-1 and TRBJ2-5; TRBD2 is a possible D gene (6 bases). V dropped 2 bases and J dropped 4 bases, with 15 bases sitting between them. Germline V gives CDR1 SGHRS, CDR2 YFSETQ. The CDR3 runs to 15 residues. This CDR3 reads CASSFAGGGSETQYF. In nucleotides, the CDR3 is TGCGCCAGCAGCTTTGCCGGTGGGGGGTCAGAGACCCAGTACTTC.

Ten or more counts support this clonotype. The chain's CDR3 is CASRVGTASSGYGYTF. The CDR3 nucleotides are TGTGCCAGCCGAGTTGGGACGGCAAGCTCGGGGTATGGCTACACCTTC. V and J are TRBV2 and TRBJ1-2, with a weak D call TRBD1 (5 bases). The CDR3 consists of 16 residues. Germline CDR1 is SNHLY and CDR2 is FYNNEI. Trimming shortened V by 8 bases and J by 5 bases, and 24 bases separated the two germline ends.

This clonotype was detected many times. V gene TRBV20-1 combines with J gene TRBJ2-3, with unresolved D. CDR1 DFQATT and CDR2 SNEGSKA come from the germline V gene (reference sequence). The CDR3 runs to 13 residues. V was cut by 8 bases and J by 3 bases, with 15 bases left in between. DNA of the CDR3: TGCAGTCACCAGAGGCAGAGGACAGATACGCAGTATTTT. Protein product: CSHQRQRTDTQYF.

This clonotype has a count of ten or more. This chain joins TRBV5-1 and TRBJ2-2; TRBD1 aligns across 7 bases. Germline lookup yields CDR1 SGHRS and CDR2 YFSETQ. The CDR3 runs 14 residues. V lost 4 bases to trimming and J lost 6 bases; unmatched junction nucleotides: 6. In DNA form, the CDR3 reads TGCGCCAGCAGCGTCACGACAGGGTCCGGGGAGCTGTTTTTT. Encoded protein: CASSVTTGSGELFF.

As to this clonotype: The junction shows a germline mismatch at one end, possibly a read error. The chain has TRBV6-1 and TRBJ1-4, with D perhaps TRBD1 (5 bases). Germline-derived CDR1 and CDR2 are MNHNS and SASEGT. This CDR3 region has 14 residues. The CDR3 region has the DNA TGTGTCAGCACCTCTGGCGGGGCCGATGAAAAACTGTTTTTT. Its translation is CVSTSGGADEKLFF.

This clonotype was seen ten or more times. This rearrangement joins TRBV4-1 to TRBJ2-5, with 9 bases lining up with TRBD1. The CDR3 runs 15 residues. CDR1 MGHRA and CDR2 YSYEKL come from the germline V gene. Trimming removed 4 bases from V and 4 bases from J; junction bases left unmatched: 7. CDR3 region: CASSRLGQGVETQYF. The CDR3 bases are TGCGCCAGCAGCCGCCTGGGACAGGGCGTAGAGACCCAGTACTTC.

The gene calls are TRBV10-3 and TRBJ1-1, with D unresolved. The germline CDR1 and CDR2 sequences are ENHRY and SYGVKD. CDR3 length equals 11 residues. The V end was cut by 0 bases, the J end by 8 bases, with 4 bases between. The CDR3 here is CAISESGEAFF. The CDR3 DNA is TGTGCCATCAGTGAGTCTGGAGAAGCTTTCTTT.

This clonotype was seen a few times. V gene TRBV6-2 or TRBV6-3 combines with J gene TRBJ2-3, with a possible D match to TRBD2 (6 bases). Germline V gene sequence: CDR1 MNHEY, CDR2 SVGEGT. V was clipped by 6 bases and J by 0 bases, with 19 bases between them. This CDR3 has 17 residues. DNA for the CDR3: TGTGCCAGCAGCCTCACAGGACTACATCTTAGCACAGATACGCAGTATTTT. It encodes CASSLTGLHLSTDTQYF.

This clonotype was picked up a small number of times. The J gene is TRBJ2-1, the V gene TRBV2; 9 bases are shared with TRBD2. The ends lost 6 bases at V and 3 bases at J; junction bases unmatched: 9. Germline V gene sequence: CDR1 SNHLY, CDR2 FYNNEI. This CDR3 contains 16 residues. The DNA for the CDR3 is TGTGCCAGCAGAGACCCAAGCGGGAGGAACTACAATGAGCAGTTCTTC. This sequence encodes CASRDPSGRNYNEQFF.

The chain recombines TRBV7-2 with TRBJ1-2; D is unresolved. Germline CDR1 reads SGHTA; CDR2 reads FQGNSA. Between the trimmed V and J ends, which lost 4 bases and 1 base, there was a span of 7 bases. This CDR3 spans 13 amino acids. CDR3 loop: CASSSHINYGYTF. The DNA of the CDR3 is TGTGCCAGCAGCTCACACATTAACTATGGCTACACCTTC. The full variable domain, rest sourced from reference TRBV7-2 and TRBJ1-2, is GAGVSQSPSNKVTEKGKDVELRCDPISGHTALYWYRQSLGQGLEFLIYFQGNSAPDKSGLPSDRFSAERTGGSVSTLTIQRTQQEDSAVYLCASSSHINYGYTFGSGTRLTVV.

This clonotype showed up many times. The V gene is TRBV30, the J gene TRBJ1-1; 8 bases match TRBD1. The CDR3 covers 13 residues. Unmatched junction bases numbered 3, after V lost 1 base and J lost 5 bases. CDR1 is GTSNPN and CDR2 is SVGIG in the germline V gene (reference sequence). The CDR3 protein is CAWSGTGRTEAFF. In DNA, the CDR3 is TGTGCCTGGAGTGGGACAGGGAGGACTGAAGCTTTCTTT.

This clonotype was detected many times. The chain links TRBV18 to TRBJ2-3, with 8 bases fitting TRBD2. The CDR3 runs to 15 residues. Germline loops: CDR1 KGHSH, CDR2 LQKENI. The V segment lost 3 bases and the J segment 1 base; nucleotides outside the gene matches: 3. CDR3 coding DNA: TGTGCCAGCTCACCGCAACTAGCGGGCACAGATACGCAGTATTTT. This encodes CASSPQLAGTDTQYF. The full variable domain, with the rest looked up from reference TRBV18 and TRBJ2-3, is NAGVMQNPRHLVRRRGQEARLRCSPMKGHSHVYWYRQLPEEGLKFMVYLQKENIIDESGMPKERFSAEFPKEGPSILRIQQVVRGDSAAYFCASSPQLAGTDTQYFGPGTRLTVL.

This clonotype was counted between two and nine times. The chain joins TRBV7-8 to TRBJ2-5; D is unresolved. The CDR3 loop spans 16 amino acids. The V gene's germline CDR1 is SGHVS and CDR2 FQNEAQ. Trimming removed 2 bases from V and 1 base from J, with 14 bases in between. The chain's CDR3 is CASSLILPGTQETQYF. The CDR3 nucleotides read TGTGCCAGCAGCTTAATCCTCCCGGGTACCCAAGAGACCCAGTACTTC.

The CDR3, as DNA: TGTGCCAGCAGCTTGGAAGGGCCCCCCCCAGACGAGCAGTACTTC. Translated: CASSLEGPPPDEQYF. The chain is built from TRBV5-5 and TRBJ2-7, with D unresolved. The germline gives CDR1 SGHKS, CDR2 YYEKEE (reference sequence). This CDR3 has 15 residues. Trimming cost V 0 bases and J 5 bases, with 15 bases left between them.